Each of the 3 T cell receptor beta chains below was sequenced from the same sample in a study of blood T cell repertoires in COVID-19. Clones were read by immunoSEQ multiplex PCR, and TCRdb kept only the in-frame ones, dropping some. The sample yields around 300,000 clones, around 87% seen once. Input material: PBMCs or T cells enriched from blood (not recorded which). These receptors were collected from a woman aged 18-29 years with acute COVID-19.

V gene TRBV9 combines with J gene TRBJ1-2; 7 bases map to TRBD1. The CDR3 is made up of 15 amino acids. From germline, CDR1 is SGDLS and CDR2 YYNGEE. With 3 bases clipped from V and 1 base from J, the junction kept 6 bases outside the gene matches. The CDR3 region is CASSGVGDSNYGYTF. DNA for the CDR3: TGTGCCAGCAGCGGGGTGGGGGACAGTAACTATGGCTACACCTTC.

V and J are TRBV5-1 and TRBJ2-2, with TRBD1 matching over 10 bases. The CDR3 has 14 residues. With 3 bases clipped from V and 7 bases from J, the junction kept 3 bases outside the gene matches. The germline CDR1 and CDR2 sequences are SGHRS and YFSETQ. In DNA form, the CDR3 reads TGCGCCAGCAGCTCCGGACAGGGGGTCGGGGAGCTGTTTTTT. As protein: CASSSGQGVGELFF.

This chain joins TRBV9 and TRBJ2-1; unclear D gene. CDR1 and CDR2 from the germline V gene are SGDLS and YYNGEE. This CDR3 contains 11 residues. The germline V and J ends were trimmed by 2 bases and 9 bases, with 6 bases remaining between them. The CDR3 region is CASSVRGEQFF. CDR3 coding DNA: TGTGCCAGCAGCGTTAGAGGTGAGCAGTTCTTC.